A single sample is the source of the 10 T cell receptor beta chains below, sequenced in a study of cytomegalovirus exposure and HLA in healthy donors. With 60 Vbeta and 13 Jbeta primers, the PCR was carried out. Data came from immunoSEQ multiplex PCR; TCRdb stores just in-frame clones and leaves some out. The sample holds 150,000 to 200,000 clones, about 85% seen once. The sequenced sample was PBMCs. These receptor sequences come from a girl under 18 in good health and CMV-seropositive.

This clone was seen a single time. The V gene is TRBV7-8, the J gene TRBJ2-3; D possibly corresponds to TRBD2 (6 bases). The CDR3 length is 14 residues. Per germline, CDR1 SGHVS and CDR2 FQNEAQ. Between the trimmed V and J ends, which lost 1 base and 4 bases, there was a span of 9 bases. The CDR3 nucleotides are TGTGCCAGCAGCTTAGGTCCGGGAGCAGATACGCAGTATTTT. As protein: CASSLGPGADTQYF.

CDR3 in DNA: TGTGCCAGCAGTTTACGGGGACAGGGCAATCAGCCCCAGCATTTT. As protein: CASSLRGQGNQPQHF. The chain carries TRBV27 and TRBJ1-5, with TRBD1 matching 8 bases. J gave up 2 bases and V 2 bases, and 2 bases lay outside the gene matches. Germline CDR1 reads MNHEY; CDR2 reads SMNVEV (reference sequence). The CDR3 has 15 residues.

This clone has only a few counts. The chain joins TRBV6-1 to TRBJ2-7, with D possibly TRBD2 on 5 matching bases. The germline V gene has CDR1 MNHNS and CDR2 SASEGT. The V end was cut by 4 bases, the J end by 4 bases, with 8 bases between. This CDR3 is 12 amino acids long. The CDR3 loop reads CASSATGYEQYF. DNA of the CDR3: TGTGCCAGCAGTGCGACGGGGTACGAGCAGTACTTC.

As DNA, the CDR3 is TGCGCCAGCAGCCAAGATCCCGGACAGAAGACAGATACGCAGTATTTT. The encoded protein is CASSQDPGQKTDTQYF. The chain is built from TRBV4-3 and TRBJ2-3, with D possibly TRBD1 on 6 matching bases. The germline CDR1 and CDR2 sequences are LGHNA and YSLEER. V was cut by 0 bases and J by 3 bases, with 13 bases left in between. The CDR3 has 16 amino acids.

V and J are TRBV27 and TRBJ1-1; D may be TRBD1 (6 bases). Germline values: CDR1 MNHEY, CDR2 SMNVEV (reference sequence). Trimming shortened V by 3 bases and J by 6 bases, and 11 bases separated the two germline ends. The CDR3 consists of 13 residues. This CDR3 reads CASSFNRAAEAFF. CDR3 nucleotide sequence: TGTGCCAGCAGTTTTAACAGGGCCGCTGAAGCTTTCTTT.

The chain links TRBV7-9 to TRBJ2-7; tentative D call: TRBD1 (5 bases). The germline V gene encodes CDR1 SEHNR and CDR2 FQNEAQ (reference sequence). Trimming shortened V by 6 bases and J by 5 bases, and 17 bases separated the two germline ends. The CDR3 contains 14 residues. The CDR3 spells CASSTKGLNHEQYF. CDR3 DNA sequence: TGTGCCAGCAGTACAAAGGGGCTCAACCACGAGCAGTACTTC. The full variable domain, rest sourced from reference TRBV7-9 and TRBJ2-7, is DTGVSQNPRHKITKRGQNVTFRCDPISEHNRLYWYRQTLGQGPEFLTYFQNEAQLEKSRLLSDRFSAERPKGSFSTLEIQRTEQGDSAMYLCASSTKGLNHEQYFGPGTRLTVT.

The chain carries TRBV7-3 and TRBJ1-1, with a tentative D call TRBD1 (6 bases). Germline CDR1 and CDR2: SGHTA and FQGTGA. This CDR3 contains 13 residues. Trimming took off 5 bases at V and 2 bases at J, with 9 bases between the two ends. In nucleotides, the CDR3 is TGTGCCAGCAGCCAGGGGAGTAACACTGAAGCTTTCTTT. Translated, it gives CASSQGSNTEAFF.

This rearrangement joins TRBV7-2 to TRBJ2-3, with 13 bases identical to TRBD2. Germline V CDR1 and CDR2: SGHTA, FQGNSA. Trimming at V came to 1 base and at J to 5 bases, leaving 6 bases not matched to a gene. CDR3 length: 17 amino acids. This chain's CDR3 is CASSLVLAGGQVDTQYF. CDR3 in DNA: TGTGCCAGCAGCTTAGTACTAGCGGGAGGGCAGGTAGATACGCAGTATTTT. Filled out from reference TRBV7-2 and TRBJ2-3, the complete variable domain reads GAGVSQSPSNKVTEKGKDVELRCDPISGHTALYWYRQSLGQGLEFLIYFQGNSAPDKSGLPSDRFSAERTGGSVSTLTIQRTQQEDSAVYLCASSLVLAGGQVDTQYFGPGTRLTVL.

V and J are TRBV4-2 and TRBJ2-3; 7 bases map to TRBD2. V shed 6 bases and J 0 bases; nucleotides not matched to a gene: 15. Germline values: CDR1 LGHNA, CDR2 YNFKEQ. This CDR3 region has 18 residues. The CDR3 protein is CASRPGGGRLTSTDTQYF. CDR3 sequence (DNA): TGTGCCAGCAGGCCGGGGGGAGGCCGTCTGACTAGCACAGATACGCAGTATTTT.

The chain links TRBV5-1 to TRBJ2-1; 8 bases are shared with TRBD2. This CDR3 contains 15 residues. With V trimmed by 5 bases and J by 4 bases, 8 bases remained unmatched. CDR1 is SGHRS and CDR2 is YFSETQ in the germline V gene. The CDR3 loop is CASSRSGSGYNEQFF. The CDR3 DNA follows: TGCGCCAGCAGTCGCAGCGGGAGCGGTTACAATGAGCAGTTCTTC. Together with reference TRBV5-1 and TRBJ2-1, the CDR3 gives the full variable domain: KAGVTQTPRYLIKTRGQQVTLSCSPISGHRSVSWYQQTPGQGLQFLFEYFSETQRNKGNFPGRFSGRQFSNSRSEMNVSTLELGDSALYLCASSRSGSGYNEQFFGPGTRLTVL.